One T cell receptor beta chain is described in this entry. There are 15 residues in the CDR3. The germline CDR1 and CDR2 sequences are MNHEY and SVGEGT. V gave up 5 bases and J gave up 4 bases, with 15 bases separating them. The data belong to a study of blood T cell repertoires in COVID-19. Measured with immunoSEQ multiplex PCR; TCRdb has only the in-frame clones, and not every one. The sample shows 150,000 to 250,000 clones, around four fifths of them seen only once. Before being deemed recovered, Cohort 3 donors had two negative PCRs, clearance, or symptom resolution. The chain recombines TRBV6-2 or TRBV6-3 with TRBJ1-5; no clear D. The receptor's source is a man aged 35 to 55 who had recovered from COVID-19. The sequencing sample was made of PBMCs or T cells enriched from blood (not recorded which). The DNA for the CDR3 is TGTGCCAGCAGTCCGGAGGGAAGCTGGAATCAGCCCCAGCATTTT. It translates to CASSPEGSWNQPQHF.